This T cell receptor (beta chain) comes out of a study of cytomegalovirus exposure and HLA in healthy donors. About the study: HLA-typed donors contributed 65 million to 95 million unique TCRs, which were held in an early data release.

Germline V gene data show CDR1 as ENHRY and CDR2 as SYGVKD. Deletions cut 8 bases from V and 3 bases from J, with 14 bases between. This CDR3 comprises 14 residues. Primers included in the PCR were 60 Vbeta and 13 Jbeta primers. Some clones are missing from TCRdb's copy, which holds only in-frame ones; the method was immunoSEQ multiplex PCR. This sample has under 150,000 clones, with around four fifths found just once. The chain recombines TRBV10-3 with TRBJ2-1; possibly TRBD1 for D (5 bases). The clonotype originates from a male donor in good health and CMV-seronegative. What was sequenced was PBMCs. The CDR3 sequence is CAISLMQGYNEQFF. The CDR3 bases are TGTGCCATCTCCCTGATGCAGGGCTACAATGAGCAGTTCTTC.